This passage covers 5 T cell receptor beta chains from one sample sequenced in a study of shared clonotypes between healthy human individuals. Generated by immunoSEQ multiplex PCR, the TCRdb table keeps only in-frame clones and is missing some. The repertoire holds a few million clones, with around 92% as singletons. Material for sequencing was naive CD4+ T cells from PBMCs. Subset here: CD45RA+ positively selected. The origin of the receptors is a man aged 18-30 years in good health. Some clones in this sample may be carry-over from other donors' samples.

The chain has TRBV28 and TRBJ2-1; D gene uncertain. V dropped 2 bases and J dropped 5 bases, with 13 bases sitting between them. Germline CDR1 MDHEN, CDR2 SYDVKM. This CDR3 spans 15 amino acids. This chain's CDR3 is CASSLRTLSHNEQFF. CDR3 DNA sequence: TGTGCCAGCAGTTTAAGGACGCTTTCTCACAATGAGCAGTTCTTC. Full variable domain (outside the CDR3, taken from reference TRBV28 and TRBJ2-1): DVKVTQSSRYLVKRTGEKVFLECVQDMDHENMFWYRQDPGLGLRLIYFSYDVKMKEKGDIPEGYSVSREKKERFSLILESASTNQTSMYLCASSLRTLSHNEQFFGPGTRLTVL.

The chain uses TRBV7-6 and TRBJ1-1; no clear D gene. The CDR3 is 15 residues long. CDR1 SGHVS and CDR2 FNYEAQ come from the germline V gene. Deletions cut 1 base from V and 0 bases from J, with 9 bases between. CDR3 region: CASSLVDGMNTEAFF. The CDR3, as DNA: TGTGCCAGCAGCTTAGTGGACGGCATGAACACTGAAGCTTTCTTT. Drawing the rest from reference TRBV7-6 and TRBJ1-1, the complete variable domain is GAGVSQSPRYKVTKRGQDVALRCDPISGHVSLYWYRQALGQGPEFLTYFNYEAQQDKSGLPNDRFSAERPEGSISTLTIQRTEQRDSAMYRCASSLVDGMNTEAFFGQGTRLTVV.

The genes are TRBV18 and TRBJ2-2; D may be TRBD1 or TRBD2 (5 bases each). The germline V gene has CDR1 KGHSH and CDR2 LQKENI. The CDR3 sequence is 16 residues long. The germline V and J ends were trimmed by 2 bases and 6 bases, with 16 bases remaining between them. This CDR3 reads CASSPDRDPPSGELFF. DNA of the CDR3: TGTGCCAGCTCACCAGACCGGGACCCACCCTCCGGGGAGCTGTTTTTT.

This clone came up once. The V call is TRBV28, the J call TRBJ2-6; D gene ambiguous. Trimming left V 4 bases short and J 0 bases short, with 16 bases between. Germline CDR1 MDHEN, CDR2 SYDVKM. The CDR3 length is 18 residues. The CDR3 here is CASSSPRGLSSGANVLTF. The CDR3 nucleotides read TGTGCCAGCAGTTCCCCCAGAGGTCTGTCCTCTGGGGCCAACGTCCTGACTTTC.

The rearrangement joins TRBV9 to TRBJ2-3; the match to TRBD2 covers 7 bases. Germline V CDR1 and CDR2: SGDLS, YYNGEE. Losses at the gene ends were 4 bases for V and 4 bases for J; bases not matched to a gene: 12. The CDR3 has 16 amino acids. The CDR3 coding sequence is TGTGCCAGCAGCCGGCTGGGGGGGAGCAGGGCAGATACGCAGTATTTT. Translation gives CASSRLGGSRADTQYF.